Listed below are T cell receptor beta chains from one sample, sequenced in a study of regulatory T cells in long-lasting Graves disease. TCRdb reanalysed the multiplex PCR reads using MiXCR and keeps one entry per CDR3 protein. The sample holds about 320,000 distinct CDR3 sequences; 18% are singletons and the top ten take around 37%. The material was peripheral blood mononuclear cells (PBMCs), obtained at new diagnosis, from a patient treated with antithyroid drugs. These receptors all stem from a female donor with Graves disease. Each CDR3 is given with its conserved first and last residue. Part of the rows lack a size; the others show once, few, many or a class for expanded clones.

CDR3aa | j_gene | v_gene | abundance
CSARGTSGRREQFF | TRBJ2-1 | TRBV20-1 | many
CAIISGRGDEQFF | TRBJ2-1 | TRBV10-3 | few
CASSLARTVNEQFF | TRBJ2-1 | TRBV7-2 | many
CASSFISLGAKNSPLHF | TRBJ1-6 | TRBV28 | NA
CASSPGQGRITDTQYF | TRBJ2-3 | TRBV5-1 | many
CASRPSGAAYEQYF | TRBJ2-7 | TRBV7-2 | NA
CASSQGGGPSYGYTF | TRBJ1-2 | TRBV9 | many
CASRPSVGSYEQYF | TRBJ2-7 | TRBV7-2 | NA
CASSLILAGVTGELFF | TRBJ2-2 | TRBV5-1 | many
CAWSVDSWGNYGYTF | TRBJ1-2 | TRBV30 | many
CASSTSGTGGLYNEQFF | TRBJ2-1 | TRBV12-3/TRBV12-4 | many
CASSSAEVHEKLFF | TRBJ1-4 | TRBV28 | NA
CASSRSHTEAFF | TRBJ1-1 | TRBV28 | many
CASSLGAPAGPLHF | TRBJ1-6 | TRBV9 | NA
CASRGLAGQTQYF | TRBJ2-5 | TRBV2 | few
CATSRDRGRGEKLFF | TRBJ1-4 | TRBV15 | many
CASSPNSGGGTGELFF | TRBJ2-2 | TRBV7-2 | many
CASSGTADNSPLHF | TRBJ1-6 | TRBV12-3/TRBV12-4 | NA
CAWSVLGPQHF | TRBJ1-5 | TRBV30 | few
CASSSGRTQYF | TRBJ2-5 | TRBV11-2 | NA
CASSSTASGANVLTF | TRBJ2-6 | TRBV7-6 | NA
CASSGLGDYSYEQYF | TRBJ2-7 | TRBV6-1 | many
CASSLQAGTTREQYF | TRBJ2-7 | TRBV12-3/TRBV12-4 | NA
CAWSGAVEQPQHF | TRBJ1-5 | TRBV30 | many
CASRKDAGDRASNTGELFF | TRBJ2-2 | TRBV4-1 | NA
CASSLGHAGVVEQYF | TRBJ2-7 | TRBV7-8 | many
CASSEWAYRFNQPQHF | TRBJ1-5 | TRBV2 | many
CASSPSPGANVLTF | TRBJ2-6 | TRBV3-1 | many
CASSYSRIGETQYF | TRBJ2-5 | TRBV6-9 | NA
CANSLNYEQYF | TRBJ2-7 | TRBV28 | many
CASSLGTEETQYF | TRBJ2-5 | TRBV18 | many
CASSPFSDGAYNEQFF | TRBJ2-1 | TRBV6-1 | many
CASSLTPRNEKLFF | TRBJ1-4 | TRBV12-3/TRBV12-4 | many
CASSRSSGRLLEQYF | TRBJ2-7 | TRBV7-8 | many
CASSLAGVDSEAFF | TRBJ1-1 | TRBV11-2 | NA
CASNFGAGDTQYF | TRBJ2-3 | TRBV10-2 | many
CASSLGGGNSPLHF | TRBJ1-6 | TRBV12-3/TRBV12-4 | many
CAWKTGNQPQHF | TRBJ1-5 | TRBV30 | NA
CSVATGRGYSYEQYF | TRBJ2-7 | TRBV29-1 | many
CASSGGRGNQPQHF | TRBJ1-5 | TRBV6-1 | NA
CASSEAPVAPYQPQHF | TRBJ1-5 | TRBV6-1 | NA
CASSLGTELGVILSGPYNEQFF | TRBJ2-1 | TRBV11-3 | many
CASSQVAGDTDTQYF | TRBJ2-3 | TRBV3-1 | many
CAWTQGLRGTQYF | TRBJ2-5 | TRBV30 | many
CASSLTGGGHEQFF | TRBJ2-1 | TRBV5-1 | few
CASSSASRSYEQYF | TRBJ2-7 | TRBV18 | NA
CASSFEGRDNQPQHF | TRBJ1-5 | TRBV11-2 | many